A selection of T cell receptor beta chains follows, all from one sample in a study of shared T cell receptors in the human thymus. The protocol was immunoSEQ multiplex PCR, while the TCRdb copy is restricted to in-frame clones and leaves out a portion. This table has 700,000 or so clones, roughly 85% appearing once. The same sample was also studied in work on human thymus T cells.

The material sequenced was thymocytes. Source of these receptors: a girl under three years old with a congenital heart defect. CDR3s include the opening cysteine and the closing phenylalanine or tryptophan. The order of the fields is D gene, J gene, V gene, clone size, CDR3 length, CDR3 protein, CDR3 DNA. A D gene is named only where the DNA matches it firmly. Clone size, where shown, is once, few, many, or a class for clones that have expanded.

>NA|TRBJ1-2|TRBV5-1|NA|16
CASSLGLGRGLKGYTF
TGCGCCAGCAGCTTGGGTCTTGGCAGGGGATTGAAGGGCTACACCTTC
>NA|TRBJ1-5|TRBV28|NA|14
CASSLEFMGRPQHF
TGTGCCAGCAGTTTAGAGTTTATGGGCCGGCCCCAGCATTTT
>TRBD2|TRBJ2-3|TRBV5-8|NA|16
CASSPPSGGARDTQYF
TGTGCCAGCAGCCCCCCTAGCGGGGGGGCGCGAGATACGCAGTATTTT
>NA|TRBJ1-5|TRBV4-2|NA|15
CASSQITSVTQPQHF
TGTGCCAGCAGCCAAATAACGTCAGTAACTCAGCCCCAGCATTTT
>NA|TRBJ1-4|TRBV15|NA|17
CATSPRNEEATNEKLFF
TGTGCCACCAGCCCTCGGAACGAGGAGGCAACTAATGAAAAACTGTTTTTT
>TRBD1|TRBJ2-7|TRBV7-2|NA|15
CASSPRDRGFHEQYF
TGTGCCAGCAGCCCTCGGGACAGGGGTTTCCACGAGCAGTACTTC
>TRBD1|TRBJ2-5|TRBV4-1|NA|15
CASSQAGTAQETQYF
TGCGCCAGCAGCCAAGCAGGGACAGCTCAAGAGACCCAGTACTTC
>NA|TRBJ1-1|TRBV6-5|NA|13
CASSYLVAAEAFF
TGTGCCAGCAGTTATTTGGTAGCCGCTGAAGCTTTCTTT
>NA|TRBJ1-1|TRBV6-1|NA|12
CASRTSDTEAFF
TGTGCCAGCAGAACCTCGGACACTGAAGCTTTCTTT
>TRBD1|TRBJ1-1|TRBV4-1|NA|18
CASSPHGATGSLNTEAFF
TGCGCCAGCAGCCCCCATGGGGCGACAGGGTCCTTGAACACTGAAGCTTTCTTT
>NA|TRBJ1-1|TRBV4-3|NA|14
CASSQGGKNTEAFF
TGCGCCAGCAGCCAAGGAGGCAAGAACACTGAAGCTTTCTTT
>NA|TRBJ1-4|TRBV15|NA|17
CATSRDLWRQQVVGLFF
TGTGCCACCAGCAGAGATCTCTGGAGACAGCAGGTTGTAGGACTGTTTTTT
>NA|TRBJ1-2|TRBV28|NA|14
CASSRQQESYGYTF
TGTGCCAGCAGTCGACAGCAAGAGAGCTATGGCTACACCTTC
>NA|TRBJ2-5|TRBV28|NA|18
CASSPPRGKGFTSETQYF
TGTGCCAGCAGTCCCCCGAGGGGGAAAGGTTTTACTTCAGAGACCCAGTACTTC
>TRBD1|TRBJ1-3|TRBV6-1|NA|23
CASSEGRRPVRGLHSPLGNTIYF
TGTGCCAGCAGTGAAGGCCGCCGCCCCGTCAGGGGGCTACACTCGCCCCTCGGGAACACCATATATTTT
>NA|TRBJ2-3|TRBV2|NA|16
CASSVHGRRLTDTQYF
TGTGCCAGCAGTGTTCACGGCAGGCGCCTCACAGATACGCAGTATTTT
>NA|TRBJ2-7|TRBV27|NA|14
CASSYSRTHYEQYF
TGTGCCAGCAGTTATTCGCGGACACACTACGAGCAGTACTTC
>NA|TRBJ1-1|TRBV27|NA|17
CASSFWAGRTENTEAFF
TGTGCCAGCAGTTTTTGGGCCGGTCGGACAGAGAACACTGAAGCTTTCTTT
>TRBD1|TRBJ2-3|TRBV13|NA|16
CASSVAGTGGLDTQYF
TGTGCCAGCAGCGTAGCTGGGACAGGGGGCTTAGATACGCAGTATTTT
>TRBD1|TRBJ1-3|TRBV11-1|NA|17
CASSSGTGGRSGNTIYF
TGTGCCAGCAGCTCCGGGACAGGGGGCCGCTCTGGAAACACCATATATTTT
>TRBD1|TRBJ2-5|TRBV28|NA|17
CASSARTGETIEETQYF
TGTGCCAGCAGTGCCCGGACAGGGGAAACAATAGAAGAGACCCAGTACTTC
>NA|TRBJ2-7|TRBV6-5|NA|15
CASSYFKVGAREQYF
TGTGCCAGCAGTTACTTTAAGGTGGGGGCCCGCGAGCAGTACTTC
>NA|TRBJ1-3|TRBV30|NA|14
CAWRNRDNGNTIYF
TGTGCCTGGAGGAACCGGGACAATGGAAACACCATATATTTT
>TRBD2|TRBJ2-1|TRBV5-4|NA|15
CASSLVGLEGNEQFF
TGTGCCAGCAGCTTGGTAGGACTAGAGGGCAATGAGCAGTTCTTC
>TRBD1|TRBJ1-1|TRBV27|NA|19
CASRRAGRRRPNSGGEAFF
TGTGCCAGCAGGCGGGCAGGGCGTCGACGTCCCAATTCAGGGGGCGAAGCTTTCTTT
>NA|TRBJ1-2|TRBV7-9|NA|11
CASSRQGSYTF
TGTGCCAGCAGCAGACAAGGAAGCTACACCTTC
>TRBD1|TRBJ1-1|TRBV7-2|NA|14
CASRIDRAALRAFF
TGTGCCAGCAGAATAGACAGGGCCGCGCTTCGAGCTTTCTTT
>NA|TRBJ2-7|TRBV21-1|NA|14
CASSIPQARYEQYF
TGTGCCAGCAGTATACCCCAAGCGAGGTACGAGCAGTACTTC
>TRBD1|TRBJ2-7|TRBV28|few|16
CASSLGDRGNPYEQYF
TGTGCCAGCAGTTTGGGGGACAGGGGCAACCCCTACGAGCAGTACTTC
>NA|TRBJ1-2|TRBV11-2|NA|15
CASSFFGGEKYGYTF
TGTGCCAGCAGCTTTTTTGGGGGCGAAAAGTATGGCTACACCTTC
>NA|TRBJ1-6|TRBV5-5|NA|15
CASRREAGDNSPLHF
TGTGCCAGCAGACGAGAGGCGGGGGATAATTCACCCCTCCACTTT
>TRBD1|TRBJ1-2|TRBV6-1|NA|19
CASSAGQGGLHRRHYGYTF
TGTGCCAGCAGTGCAGGACAGGGGGGCCTCCACCGTCGACACTATGGCTACACCTTC
>NA|TRBJ1-2|TRBV27|NA|13
CASSLRQEGGYTF
TGTGCCAGCAGTTTGCGACAGGAAGGTGGCTACACCTTC
>NA|TRBJ1-4|TRBV7-6|NA|14
CASSIQGSNEKLFF
TGTGCCAGCAGCATACAGGGCTCTAATGAAAAACTGTTTTTT
>NA|TRBJ2-1|TRBV9|NA|16
CASSPHDRGGGNEQFF
TGTGCCAGCAGCCCTCACGACAGGGGCGGGGGTAATGAGCAGTTCTTC
>TRBD1|TRBJ1-5|TRBV7-2|NA|16
CASSKPQGTTNQPQHF
TGTGCCAGCAGCAAACCACAGGGGACCACCAATCAGCCCCAGCATTTT
>NA|TRBJ1-2|TRBV15|NA|15
CATSRDWQEYYGYTF
TGTGCCACCAGCAGGGACTGGCAGGAGTACTATGGCTACACCTTC
>NA|TRBJ2-3|TRBV19|once|14
CASTAEGWGDTQYF
TGCGCCAGTACCGCTGAGGGTTGGGGAGATACGCAGTATTTT
>TRBD1|TRBJ1-1|TRBV28|few|14
CASPDDRVHTEAFF
TGTGCCAGCCCCGATGACAGGGTTCACACTGAAGCTTTCTTT
>TRBD1|TRBJ1-2|TRBV14|NA|16
CASSQDSGTGENGYTF
TGTGCCAGCAGCCAAGATTCGGGGACAGGTGAGAATGGCTACACCTTC
>NA|TRBJ2-7|TRBV5-1|few|14
CASSFIGGSYEQYF
TGCGCCAGCAGCTTTATTGGGGGGTCCTACGAGCAGTACTTC
>NA|TRBJ1-4|TRBV6-6|NA|16
CASGPREGVSNEKLFF
TGTGCCAGCGGTCCTAGGGAGGGGGTATCTAATGAAAAACTGTTTTTT
>NA|TRBJ1-2|TRBV4-3|NA|15
CASSQETVTNYGYTF
TGCGCCAGCAGCCAGGAGACAGTTACTAACTATGGCTACACCTTC
>NA|TRBJ1-5|TRBV30|NA|14
CAWSGGDSNQPQHF
TGTGCCTGGAGTGGCGGGGATAGCAATCAGCCCCAGCATTTT
>NA|TRBJ1-1|TRBV27|once|12
CASQNGKAEAFF
TGTGCCAGCCAAAACGGGAAGGCTGAAGCTTTCTTT
>TRBD2|TRBJ2-5|TRBV4-1|NA|20
CASSQHNTGLGVEVQETQYF
TGCGCCAGCAGCCAGCATAACACGGGACTAGGAGTAGAGGTGCAAGAGACCCAGTACTTC
>TRBD1|TRBJ2-7|TRBV5-5|NA|15
CASSSRGRGYYEQYF
TGTGCCAGCAGCTCAAGGGGCAGGGGGTACTACGAGCAGTACTTC
>TRBD1|TRBJ1-1|TRBV23-1|NA|14
CASSQQGGYTEAFF
TGCGCCAGCAGTCAACAGGGGGGTTACACTGAAGCTTTCTTT
>TRBD1|TRBJ2-1|TRBV7-3|NA|12
CASSSRGLEQFF
TGTGCCAGCAGCTCCAGGGGGCTTGAGCAGTTCTTC
>NA|TRBJ2-6|TRBV18|NA|20
CASSPRHNTEAPVGANVLTF
TGTGCCAGCTCACCTCGTCACAACACGGAGGCGCCGGTTGGGGCCAACGTCCTGACTTTC
>TRBD1|TRBJ1-3|TRBV2|NA|16
CASSYPYRGSGNTIYF
TGTGCCAGCAGCTACCCTTACAGGGGCTCTGGAAACACCATATATTTT
>TRBD1|TRBJ1-1|TRBV7-9|few|18
CASSLSTGGKLKDTEAFF
TGTGCCAGCAGCTTATCCACAGGGGGCAAATTGAAGGACACTGAAGCTTTCTTT
>NA|TRBJ1-2|TRBV5-1|NA|14
CASSFLGQFYGYTF
TGCGCCAGCAGCTTCCTAGGACAGTTCTATGGCTACACCTTC
>NA|TRBJ1-3|TRBV6-6|NA|12
CASRQGGNTIYF
TGTGCCAGCAGGCAGGGCGGAAACACCATATATTTT
>TRBD2|TRBJ2-1|TRBV5-1|once|16
CASSLGVTSGGIEQFF
TGCGCCAGCAGCTTGGGGGTGACTAGCGGGGGTATCGAGCAGTTCTTC
>NA|TRBJ2-2|TRBV5-1|NA|12
CTSTPGTGELFF
TGCACCAGCACCCCGGGCACCGGGGAGCTGTTTTTT
>NA|TRBJ1-6|TRBV6-5|NA|13
CASRRGYNSPLHF
TGTGCCAGCAGACGGGGGTATAATTCCCCCCTCCACTTT
>NA|TRBJ2-5|TRBV7-8|NA|14
CASSLAPSGATQYF
TGTGCCAGCAGCTTAGCCCCCTCAGGGGCGACCCAGTACTTC
>TRBD1|TRBJ1-1|TRBV6-5|few|14
CASSTGALNTEAFF
TGTGCCAGCTCGACAGGGGCTTTGAACACTGAAGCTTTCTTT